Following are 9 T cell receptor beta chains from one sample sequenced in a study of blood T cells in healthy people across ages. With a J-beta primer mix and a sample-barcoded 5' primer, a second PCR ran 7 to 11 cycles. TCRdb fed the 5' RACE reads into MiXCR, producing one record per CDR3 protein. The sample contains over a million distinct CDR3 sequences, around 45% of which appear only once. The material sequenced was blood. The receptors originated from a woman aged 55 to 70 in good health.

The V and J genes are TRBV2 and TRBJ1-2; tentative D call: TRBD1 (5 bases). Trimming pared 4 bases from V and 4 bases from J, leaving 7 bases between. The CDR3 sequence is 12 residues long. Looked up from germline, CDR1 is SNHLY and CDR2 is FYNNEI. The CDR3 nucleotides are TGTGCCAGCAGTGGACAGATCTATGGCTACACCTTC. It specifies CASSGQIYGYTF.

Only a few counts were recorded for this clonotype. The chain employs TRBV2 and TRBJ2-3, with TRBD1 identical over 7 bases. Germline V gene data show CDR1 as SNHLY and CDR2 as FYNNEI. The CDR3 sequence is 13 residues long. J gave up 2 bases and V 11 bases, and 7 bases lay outside the gene matches. Written as DNA, the CDR3 is TGTGCCTACCAACAGGGGACCACAGATACGCAGTATTTT. This translates into CAYQQGTTDTQYF.

This clonotype was counted between two and nine times. The chain combines TRBV27 with TRBJ2-3; 7 nucleotides agree with TRBD1. This CDR3 is 16 amino acids long. V shed 5 bases and J 6 bases; nucleotides not matched to a gene: 14. Germline CDR1 and CDR2: MNHEY and SMNVEV (reference sequence). The CDR3 spells CASSEGQLKQWDTQYF. DNA of the CDR3: TGTGCCAGCAGTGAGGGACAGCTGAAGCAGTGGGATACGCAGTATTTT.

This clonotype was found once. The chain has TRBV6-4 and TRBJ2-1, with a possible D match to TRBD2 (6 bases). The CDR3 length is 16 residues. Trimming pared 0 bases from V and 0 bases from J, leaving 9 bases between. The germline V gene has CDR1 MRHNA and CDR2 SNTAGT. The CDR3 nucleotides read TGTGCCAGCAGTGACTCTAGCGGCAGCTCCTACAATGAGCAGTTCTTC. Translating gives CASSDSSGSSYNEQFF.

This chain uses TRBV27 with TRBJ2-7; D possibly corresponds to TRBD1 (6 bases). Germline loops: CDR1 MNHEY, CDR2 SMNVEV (reference sequence). This CDR3 contains 14 residues. Trimming took 4 bases from V and 0 from J, leaving 10 bases between them. CDR3 amino acids: CASSSRGASYEQYF. The CDR3, as DNA: TGTGCCAGCAGTTCCAGGGGAGCCTCCTACGAGCAGTACTTC.

V is TRBV20-1 and J is TRBJ2-5; 13 bases line up with TRBD2. The tail of the sequence fits TRBJ2-7 better, so the J call may be wrong. CDR1 and CDR2 from the germline V gene are DFQATT and SNEGSKA (reference sequence). The CDR3 contains 15 residues. CDR3 in DNA: TGCAGTGCTCAACGGACTAGCGGGGGTAATCTCGAGCAGTACTTC. This encodes CSAQRTSGGNLEQYF.

The CDR3, as DNA: TGCGCCAGCAGCCAGCAGCGGGAACGGTCCTACGAGCAGTACTTC. It encodes CASSQQRERSYEQYF. J is TRBJ2-7 and V is TRBV4-1; TRBD2 aligns across 7 bases. This CDR3 spans 15 amino acids. V gave up 3 bases and J gave up 1 base; unmatched junction bases: 6. Per the germline V gene, CDR1 is MGHRA and CDR2 is YSYEKL.

This clonotype was detected only a few times. V gene TRBV6-5 combines with J gene TRBJ2-5; TRBD2 might be the D (7 bases). Per the germline V gene, CDR1 is MNHEY and CDR2 is SVGAGI. V was trimmed by 0 bases and J by 5 bases, leaving 13 bases between them. This CDR3 has 15 residues. CDR3 DNA: TGTGCCAGCAGTTACTCTGGGGGGGCGCTGGAGACCCAGTACTTC. Its protein is CASSYSGGALETQYF.

The chain couples TRBV5-6 to TRBJ2-7; the match to TRBD1 covers 11 bases. CDR1 is SGHDT, CDR2 YYEEEE, per germline. This CDR3 has 15 amino acids. V shed 0 bases and J 6 bases; nucleotides not matched to a gene: 5. The CDR3 DNA follows: TGTGCCAGCAGCTTGGTGGACAGGGGGCTGTTCGAGCAGTACTTC. As protein: CASSLVDRGLFEQYF.